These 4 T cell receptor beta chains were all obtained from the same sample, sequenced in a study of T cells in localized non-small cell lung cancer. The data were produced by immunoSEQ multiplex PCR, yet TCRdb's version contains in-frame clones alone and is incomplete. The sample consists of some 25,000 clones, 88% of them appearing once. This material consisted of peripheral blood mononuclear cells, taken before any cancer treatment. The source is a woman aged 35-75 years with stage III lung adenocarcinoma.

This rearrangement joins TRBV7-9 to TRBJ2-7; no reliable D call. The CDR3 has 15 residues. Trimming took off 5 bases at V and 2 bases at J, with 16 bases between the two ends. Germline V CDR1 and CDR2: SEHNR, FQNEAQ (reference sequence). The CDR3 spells CASSPKNRPAYEQYF. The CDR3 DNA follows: TGTGCCAGCAGCCCGAAAAACCGCCCGGCCTACGAGCAGTACTTC.

Written as DNA, the CDR3 is TGTGCCAGCAGTTGGCAGGTGGGAATAGCTGGAAACACCATATATTTT. It encodes CASSWQVGIAGNTIYF. The V gene is TRBV5-5, the J gene TRBJ1-3, with D uncertain. V was clipped by 5 bases and J by 2 bases, with 17 bases between them. Germline V CDR1 and CDR2: SGHKS, YYEKEE (reference sequence). This CDR3 contains 16 residues. Using reference TRBV5-5 and TRBJ1-3 for the parts outside the CDR3, the full variable domain is DAGVTQSPTHLIKTRGQQVTLRCSPISGHKSVSWYQQVLGQGPQFIFQYYEKEERGRGNFPDRFSARQFPNYSSELNVNALLLGDSALYLCASSWQVGIAGNTIYFGEGSWLTVV.

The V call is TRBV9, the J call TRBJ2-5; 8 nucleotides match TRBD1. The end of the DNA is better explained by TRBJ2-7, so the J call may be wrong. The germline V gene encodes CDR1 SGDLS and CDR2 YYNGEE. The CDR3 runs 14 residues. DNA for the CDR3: TGTGCCAGCAGCGGCACAGGGGGCTCCTACGAGCAGTACTTC. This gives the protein CASSGTGGSYEQYF.

This CDR3 is CASSLSWLGRTSFSSYNEQFF. As DNA, the CDR3 is TGTGCCAGCAGTTTATCGTGGTTGGGGCGGACTAGCTTCAGCTCCTACAATGAGCAGTTCTTC. V and J are TRBV27 and TRBJ2-1, with 8 bases fitting TRBD2. Unmatched junction bases numbered 16, after V lost 0 bases and J lost 0 bases. The CDR3 has 21 residues. Germline CDR1 is MNHEY and CDR2 is SMNVEV (reference sequence).